These T cell receptor beta chains were read from a single sample in a study of blood T cell repertoires in COVID-19. The method was immunoSEQ multiplex PCR; TCRdb's version includes in-frame clones alone and lacks a portion of them. The sample yields 150,000 to 200,000 clones, approximately 92% seen once. The sample comprised peripheral blood. The receptors were gathered from a woman aged 50 to 65 with acute or convalescent COVID-19. Both conserved end residues are part of each CDR3. The order of the fields is CDR3 protein, CDR3 DNA, V gene, J gene, CDR3 length, clone size, D gene. The D gene is left open where the match is weak. Clone size is shown for a subset of rows, as once, few, many or a class of expanded clone.

CDR3aa: CASRSNPKNTEAFF
CDR3nt: TGTGCCAGCAGATCTAACCCAAAGAACACTGAAGCTTTCTTT
v_gene: TRBV2
j_gene: TRBJ1-1
len: 14
abundance: once
d_gene: .

CDR3aa: CASSPNSYYTEAFF
CDR3nt: TGTGCCAGCTCACCAAACAGTTATTACACTGAAGCTTTCTTT
v_gene: TRBV18
j_gene: TRBJ1-1
len: 14
abundance: .
d_gene: .

CDR3aa: CTSSPRDRQANTEAFF
CDR3nt: TGCACCAGCAGCCCCAGAGACAGACAAGCGAACACTGAAGCTTTCTTT
v_gene: TRBV1
j_gene: TRBJ1-1
len: 16
abundance: .
d_gene: .

CDR3aa: CASSGTSGRSEQFF
CDR3nt: TGTGCCAGTAGCGGGACTAGCGGGAGGTCTGAGCAGTTCTTC
v_gene: TRBV19
j_gene: TRBJ2-1
len: 14
abundance: .
d_gene: TRBD2

CDR3aa: CASSLPNQPQHF
CDR3nt: TGTGCCAGCAGCTTACCTAATCAGCCCCAGCATTTT
v_gene: TRBV7-9
j_gene: TRBJ1-5
len: 12
abundance: few
d_gene: .

CDR3aa: CASRDLMNTEAFF
CDR3nt: TGTGCCAGCCGGGATCTCATGAACACTGAAGCTTTCTTT
v_gene: TRBV2
j_gene: TRBJ1-1
len: 13
abundance: .
d_gene: .

CDR3aa: CASRSRTRDEKLFF
CDR3nt: TGTGCCAGCAGGTCGAGGACCAGGGATGAAAAACTGTTTTTT
v_gene: TRBV27
j_gene: TRBJ1-4
len: 14
abundance: .
d_gene: .

CDR3aa: CASSSRLAGGPGELFF
CDR3nt: TGTGCCAGCAGCTCGAGACTAGCGGGGGGGCCCGGGGAGCTGTTTTTT
v_gene: TRBV2
j_gene: TRBJ2-2
len: 16
abundance: .
d_gene: TRBD2

CDR3aa: CASSPAGGAHLNTEAFF
CDR3nt: TGTGCCAGCAGCCCGGCAGGTGGGGCGCACCTTAACACTGAAGCTTTCTTT
v_gene: TRBV7-3
j_gene: TRBJ1-1
len: 17
abundance: .
d_gene: .

CDR3aa: CASSSKIRVPGYETQYF
CDR3nt: TGTGCCAGCAGCTCGAAAATTAGAGTCCCTGGTTATGAGACCCAGTACTTC
v_gene: TRBV7-9
j_gene: TRBJ2-5
len: 17
abundance: .
d_gene: .

CDR3aa: CASSAPPSGQGRLAFF
CDR3nt: TGTGCCAGCAGCGCCCCACCCTCCGGACAGGGGCGGCTAGCTTTCTTT
v_gene: TRBV7-9
j_gene: TRBJ1-1
len: 16
abundance: .
d_gene: TRBD1

CDR3aa: CASSGRQGGNTIYF
CDR3nt: TGTGCCAGCAGTGGACGACAGGGGGGAAACACCATATATTTT
v_gene: TRBV2
j_gene: TRBJ1-3
len: 14
abundance: .
d_gene: TRBD1

CDR3aa: CAWSMDRGPLNTGELFF
CDR3nt: TGTGCCTGGAGCATGGACAGGGGGCCACTAAACACCGGGGAGCTGTTTTTT
v_gene: TRBV30
j_gene: TRBJ2-2
len: 17
abundance: .
d_gene: TRBD1

CDR3aa: CASSQGGEGDTDTQYF
CDR3nt: TGCGCCAGCAGCCAAGGAGGTGAAGGGGACACAGATACGCAGTATTTT
v_gene: TRBV4-1
j_gene: TRBJ2-3
len: 16
abundance: .
d_gene: .

CDR3aa: CASSGLAGVGAGELFF
CDR3nt: TGTGCCAGCTCGGGACTAGCGGGAGTCGGAGCCGGGGAGCTGTTTTTT
v_gene: TRBV2
j_gene: TRBJ2-2
len: 16
abundance: .
d_gene: TRBD2

CDR3aa: CATSEDMETQYF
CDR3nt: TGTGCCACCAGCGAGGACATGGAGACCCAGTACTTC
v_gene: TRBV24-1
j_gene: TRBJ2-5
len: 12
abundance: .
d_gene: .

CDR3aa: CASSNRGYNEQFF
CDR3nt: TGTGCCAGTAGTAATCGGGGGTACAATGAGCAGTTCTTC
v_gene: TRBV19
j_gene: TRBJ2-1
len: 13
abundance: .
d_gene: .

CDR3aa: CAWSGAAGSSYNSPLHF
CDR3nt: TGTGCCTGGAGTGGAGCCGCCGGGAGCTCCTATAATTCACCCCTCCACTTT
v_gene: TRBV30
j_gene: TRBJ1-6
len: 17
abundance: .
d_gene: .

CDR3aa: CATATGENSPLHF
CDR3nt: TGCGCCACCGCGACAGGGGAAAATTCACCCCTCCACTTT
v_gene: TRBV10-1
j_gene: TRBJ1-6
len: 13
abundance: .
d_gene: TRBD1

CDR3aa: CASSPQDRGSEQYF
CDR3nt: TGTGCCAGCTCACCACAGGACAGGGGGAGTGAGCAGTACTTC
v_gene: TRBV18
j_gene: TRBJ2-7
len: 14
abundance: .
d_gene: TRBD1

CDR3aa: CAISAGLAGEQFF
CDR3nt: TGTGCCATCAGTGCTGGACTAGCAGGTGAGCAGTTCTTC
v_gene: TRBV10-3
j_gene: TRBJ2-1
len: 13
abundance: .
d_gene: TRBD2

CDR3aa: CASSIGGNTEAFF
CDR3nt: TGTGCCAGTAGTATTGGAGGGAACACTGAAGCTTTCTTT
v_gene: TRBV19
j_gene: TRBJ1-1
len: 13
abundance: .
d_gene: .

CDR3aa: CASSLFLAGTPGTDTQYF
CDR3nt: TGTGCCAGCAGCTTATTCCTAGCGGGAACTCCCGGCACAGATACGCAGTATTTT
v_gene: TRBV13
j_gene: TRBJ2-3
len: 18
abundance: .
d_gene: TRBD2

CDR3aa: CAWSVGRGDYGYTF
CDR3nt: TGTGCCTGGAGTGTTGGCCGGGGAGACTATGGCTACACCTTC
v_gene: TRBV30
j_gene: TRBJ1-2
len: 14
abundance: once
d_gene: .

CDR3aa: CASSRQGANQPQHF
CDR3nt: TGTGCCAGCTCACGACAGGGGGCGAATCAGCCCCAGCATTTT
v_gene: TRBV18
j_gene: TRBJ1-5
len: 14
abundance: .
d_gene: TRBD1

CDR3aa: CASASWAAAIEQFF
CDR3nt: TGTGCCAGTGCTTCCTGGGCAGCGGCTATTGAGCAGTTCTTC
v_gene: TRBV11-2
j_gene: TRBJ2-1
len: 14
abundance: .
d_gene: .

CDR3aa: CASSQLRVDEQYF
CDR3nt: TGTGCCAGCAGTCAGCTCAGGGTGGACGAGCAGTACTTC
v_gene: TRBV6-5
j_gene: TRBJ2-7
len: 13
abundance: .
d_gene: .

CDR3aa: CASLAGGNTEAFF
CDR3nt: TGTGCCAGCTTGGCGGGGGGGAACACTGAAGCTTTCTTT
v_gene: TRBV7-9
j_gene: TRBJ1-1
len: 13
abundance: .
d_gene: .

CDR3aa: CASSPSSGRLIQETQYF
CDR3nt: TGTGCCAGTAGTCCCAGCAGCGGGAGGTTAATCCAAGAGACCCAGTACTTC
v_gene: TRBV19
j_gene: TRBJ2-5
len: 17
abundance: .
d_gene: TRBD2

CDR3aa: CASSPMNQPQHF
CDR3nt: TGTGCCAGCAGTCCAATGAATCAGCCCCAGCATTTT
v_gene: TRBV28
j_gene: TRBJ1-5
len: 12
abundance: .
d_gene: .

CDR3aa: CASSLGIRNTEAFF
CDR3nt: TGTGCCAGCAGCCTCGGGATCAGGAACACTGAAGCTTTCTTT
v_gene: TRBV7-2
j_gene: TRBJ1-1
len: 14
abundance: .
d_gene: .